Following are 20 T cell receptor beta chains from one sample sequenced in a study of human T cells and chemical hapten exposure. TCRdb independently ran MiXCR on the RACE reads; one entry per CDR3 protein. The sample gives 350,000 to 400,000 distinct CDR3 sequences, about 6% of which show up once; roughly 5.4% is in the top ten. Noted time point: patch test 2, 6 weeks after DPC sensitization. The treatment was: therapeutic diphenylcyclopropenone sensitization with weekly scalp DPC. Sample: whole blood, taken in connection with sensitization to the hapten diphenylcyclopropenone (DPC). The receptors come from a woman aged 18-29 years with alopecia areata. Some clones in this sample may be carry-over from other donors' samples.

A few counts support this clonotype. This chain links TRBV7-2 with TRBJ2-5; D is unresolved. This CDR3 has 13 amino acids. Germline V gene lookup returns CDR1 SGHTA and CDR2 FQGNSA. Trimming took 3 bases from V and 1 from J, leaving 6 bases between them. CDR3 region: CASSFSPQETQYF. For the CDR3, the DNA is TGTGCCAGCAGCTTCTCCCCCCAAGAGACCCAGTACTTC.

This chain uses TRBV12-3 or TRBV12-4 with TRBJ1-1, with a possible D match to TRBD1 (6 bases). Trimming pared 5 bases from V and 0 bases from J, leaving 13 bases between. CDR3 size: 15 residues. The DNA of the CDR3 is TGTGCCAGCAGTATAAGGACAGCTATGAACACTGAAGCTTTCTTT. Translated, it gives CASSIRTAMNTEAFF.

The CDR3 DNA is TGTGCCAGCAGTGAGGACGGGTACGACTCCTACGAGCAGTACTTC. It yields the protein CASSEDGYDSYEQYF. The rearrangement uses TRBV2 and TRBJ2-7; no clear D gene. The CDR3 length is 15 residues. Trimming took 3 bases from V and 0 from J, leaving 12 bases between them. CDR1 and CDR2 from the germline V gene are SNHLY and FYNNEI. Full variable domain (rest looked up from reference TRBV2 and TRBJ2-7): EPEVTQTPSHQVTQMGQEVILRCVPISNHLYFYWYRQILGQKVEFLVSFYNNEISEKSEIFDDQFSVERPDGSNFTLKIRSTKLEDSAMYFCASSEDGYDSYEQYFGPGTRLTVT.

The chain has TRBV24-1 and TRBJ1-5, with no clear D. Per the germline V gene, CDR1 is KGHDR and CDR2 is SFDVKD. Deletions cut 5 bases from V and 7 bases from J, with 14 bases between. CDR3 length equals 14 residues. Here the CDR3 DNA reads TGTGCCACCAGTGGTGACGGACCAAGGCAGCCCCAGCATTTT. This gives the protein CATSGDGPRQPQHF.

J is TRBJ1-1 and V is TRBV4-1; D uncertain. From germline, CDR1 is MGHRA and CDR2 YSYEKL. The V and J ends lost 0 bases and 7 bases respectively, with 12 bases between them. There are 14 residues in the CDR3. The CDR3 protein is CASSQDPGGGEAFF. CDR3 DNA sequence: TGCGCCAGCAGCCAAGATCCGGGCGGAGGTGAAGCTTTCTTT.

This clonotype was picked up many times. V is TRBV11-1 and J is TRBJ2-5, with D perhaps TRBD2 (6 bases). V lost 7 bases to trimming and J lost 5 bases, with 23 bases between them. The CDR3 is 16 amino acids. Germline CDR1 is SGHAT and CDR2 is FQDESV (reference sequence). DNA of the CDR3: TGTGCCAGCACCCCAGCTCCGAGGGGCCGGGGGGAGACCCAGTACTTC. This translates into CASTPAPRGRGETQYF.

The chain couples TRBV6-2 or TRBV6-3 to TRBJ2-2, with a weak D call TRBD1 (5 bases). The V end lost 6 bases, the J end lost 1 base, and 9 bases lay between the germline ends. There are 14 residues in the CDR3. Germline assignment: CDR1 MNHEY and CDR2 SVGEGT. The CDR3 protein is CASRRQQNTGELFF. The CDR3 nucleotides read TGTGCCAGCAGACGACAGCAGAACACCGGGGAGCTGTTTTTT.

This clonotype was picked up a small number of times. This rearrangement joins TRBV7-6 to TRBJ1-6, with D possibly TRBD1 on 5 matching bases. Trimming cost V 2 bases and J 5 bases, with 13 bases left between them. The CDR3 has 16 amino acids. Germline V gives CDR1 SGHVS, CDR2 FNYEAQ. CDR3 region: CASSLRSTANNSPLHF. The CDR3 DNA reads TGTGCCAGCAGCTTAAGGTCGACAGCAAATAATTCACCCCTCCACTTT.

For the CDR3, the DNA is TGTGCCAGCAGCCTCCGGGCCCTCGGAGAGCAGTACTTC. Its protein product is CASSLRALGEQYF. The chain combines TRBV7-8 with TRBJ2-7; no clear D gene. V was clipped by 5 bases and J by 7 bases, with 15 bases between them. The CDR3 has 13 residues. From germline, CDR1 is SGHVS and CDR2 FQNEAQ.

Turning to this clonotype: Relative to the germline gene, one junction end is altered; a read error may explain this. The rearrangement joins TRBV18 to TRBJ2-3; no clear D. Germline V gene sequence: CDR1 KGHSH, CDR2 LQKENI. The CDR3 runs 13 residues. The DNA of the CDR3 is TGTACCAGCTCACCACCTTGGGCAGATACGCAGTATTTT. As protein: CTSSPPWADTQYF.

This clonotype was detected ten times or more. The gene calls are TRBV5-4 and TRBJ2-1, with TRBD1 as a possible D gene (6 bases). Per germline, CDR1 SGHNT and CDR2 YYREEE (reference sequence). The V and J ends lost 0 bases and 9 bases respectively, with 13 bases between them. The CDR3 runs to 14 residues. The CDR3 loop is CASSLAFQGTEQFF. CDR3 sequence (DNA): TGTGCCAGCAGCTTGGCGTTTCAGGGGACTGAGCAGTTCTTC.

To note about this clonotype: A much larger clone lies one base from this, so it may be a read error. The chain recombines TRBV11-2 with TRBJ2-5; no clear D gene. Per the germline V gene, CDR1 is SGHAT and CDR2 is FQNNGV. The CDR3 loop spans 15 amino acids. CDR3 DNA sequence: TGTGCCGGCAGCTTAGAAGTGGGGTTACAAGAGACCCAGTACTTC. This gives the protein CAGSLEVGLQETQYF.

This clonotype was observed a few times. The chain recombines TRBV4-2 with TRBJ2-4; 8 positions agree with TRBD2. The CDR3 runs to 17 residues. Germline V gene lookup returns CDR1 LGHNA and CDR2 YNFKEQ. Unmatched junction bases numbered 7, after V lost 0 bases and J lost 3 bases. The DNA for the CDR3 is TGTGCCAGCAGCCAAGACACGGCGGGGGGCTTCAAAAACATTCAGTACTTC. Amino acid sequence: CASSQDTAGGFKNIQYF.

V is TRBV6-2 or TRBV6-3 and J is TRBJ1-1; possibly TRBD1 for D (6 bases). The V gene's germline CDR1 is MNHEY and CDR2 SVGEGT. This CDR3 contains 12 residues. V lost 7 bases and J 7 bases, leaving 13 bases between the germline ends. CDR3 protein: CASTTGLVEAFF. DNA of the CDR3: TGTGCCAGCACCACAGGGTTGGTTGAAGCTTTCTTT.

This clonotype was counted ten times or more. The gene calls are TRBV2 and TRBJ1-6; D is unclear. This CDR3 has 15 amino acids. Germline CDR1 SNHLY, CDR2 FYNNEI. V shed 4 bases and J shed 0 bases, with 7 bases lying between them. In DNA form, the CDR3 reads TGTGCCAGCAGTGTCTCGAGCTCCTATAATTCACCCCTCCACTTT. Translated, it gives CASSVSSSYNSPLHF.

This clonotype was observed at least ten times. The chain recombines TRBV5-5 with TRBJ2-2; D is undetermined. The V gene lost 4 bases and the J gene lost 4 bases, with 17 bases spanning the gap. The CDR3 is 16 amino acids. CDR1 is SGHKS, CDR2 YYEKEE, per germline (reference sequence). CDR3 DNA sequence: TGTGCCAGCAGCGCGCCGATTGATCCTAGCACCGGGGAGCTGTTTTTT. Translated: CASSAPIDPSTGELFF.

This clonotype came up many times. The J gene is TRBJ1-2, the V gene TRBV7-8; D remains unclear. V gave up 7 bases and J gave up 6 bases, with 15 bases separating them. CDR3 length equals 13 residues. Germline values: CDR1 SGHVS, CDR2 FQNEAQ. The CDR3, as DNA: TGTGCCAGCAAAACGTCTTCGGTGGATGGCTACACCTTC. Translated, it gives CASKTSSVDGYTF.

This clonotype was seen a few times. V and J are TRBV7-9 and TRBJ2-3; TRBD1 agrees at 10 bases. CDR1 SEHNR and CDR2 FQNEAQ come from the germline V gene (reference sequence). The CDR3 runs 14 residues. V lost 5 bases to trimming and J lost 5 bases; unmatched junction nucleotides: 4. In DNA form, the CDR3 reads TGTGCCAGCAGCCCGACAGGGGGCAAAGATACGCAGTATTTT. It yields the protein CASSPTGGKDTQYF. The whole variable domain, filled in from reference TRBV7-9 and TRBJ2-3, reads DTGVSQNPRHKITKRGQNVTFRCDPISEHNRLYWYRQTLGQGPEFLTYFQNEAQLEKSRLLSDRFSAERPKGSFSTLEIQRTEQGDSAMYLCASSPTGGKDTQYFGPGTRLTVL.

This clonotype came up many times. The chain couples TRBV6-6 to TRBJ1-1; TRBD1 matches at 11 bases. Germline V gives CDR1 MNHNY, CDR2 SVGAGI (reference sequence). The CDR3 length is 16 residues. V lost 4 bases to trimming and J lost 1 base; unmatched junction nucleotides: 5. The chain's CDR3 is CASSSGQGAGNTEAFF. The CDR3 DNA reads as TGTGCCAGCAGTTCTGGACAGGGGGCTGGGAACACTGAAGCTTTCTTT.

In its sample, this clonotype was seen a few times. V usage is TRBV12-3 or TRBV12-4 and J usage is TRBJ1-1; tentatively, D is TRBD1 (5 bases). The CDR3 consists of 14 residues. V lost 3 bases and J 0 bases, leaving 8 bases between the germline ends. The CDR3 here is CASSFGAVNTEAFF. CDR3 sequence (DNA): TGTGCCAGCAGTTTTGGGGCGGTGAACACTGAAGCTTTCTTT.